One T cell receptor (beta chain) is described in this entry. Antigen specificity is unknown. A history of autoimmune disease or systemic immunosuppression excluded patients. These data originate in a study of OX40 agonist ivuxolimab in advanced cancers. Across the study: A diagnosis of hepatocellular carcinoma, melanoma, renal cell or head and neck cancer was present in dose-escalation patients.

CDR3 length: 14 residues. Unmatched junction bases numbered 2, after V lost 0 bases and J lost 6 bases. Germline-derived CDR1 and CDR2 are SGHAT and FQDESV (reference sequence). Profiled with immunoSEQ multiplex PCR; TCRdb holds only in-frame clones, not every one. The sample contains about 79,000 clones, 80% to 95% of which appear only once. General study points: There was clonal expansion of CD4+ and CD8+ blood T cells by week 6 at 0.1 to 3.0 mg/kg.

This sequence joins TRBV11-1 and TRBJ2-1; 7 bases map to TRBD2. The material was CD4+ or CD8+ T cells sorted from blood, obtained in a trial of the OX40 agonist ivuxolimab. This sequence originates from an adult with an advanced solid tumor such as melanoma, head and neck, liver or kidney cancer. The CDR3 reads CASSLAAGANEQFF. CDR3 DNA: TGTGCCAGCAGCTTAGCGGCGGGAGCCAATGAGCAGTTCTTC.